This TCR beta chain was sequenced for a study of T cell changes during pregnancy in multiple sclerosis. This clone was counted a single time. The table came from immunoSEQ multiplex PCR; TCRdb's copy has only in-frame clones and leaves some out. The data hold some 40,000 clones, with approximately 90% observed a single time. CDR1 MNHEY and CDR2 SMNVEV come from the germline V gene (reference sequence). This CDR3 comprises 13 residues. V was pared by 4 bases and J by 4 bases, with 2 bases of the junction left unmatched. This sequence joins TRBV27 and TRBJ2-7; 9 nucleotides align to TRBD1. The origin of this receptor is a female donor with multiple sclerosis, enrolled in a pregnancy study. The sequences come from CD8+ T cells from peripheral blood mononuclear cells, collected before pregnancy. The CDR3 DNA is TGTGCCAGCAGTTCGACAGGGGGGTACGAGCAGTACTTC. Translating gives CASSSTGGYEQYF.